This TCR beta chain was identified during a study of beta chain features in type 1 diabetes. Overall study: All of the samples together had 107,917,701 sorted cells examined.

The whole isolated RNA underwent reverse transcription, so sequencing captured expressed TCRB transcripts. TCRdb's copy holds only in-frame clones and misses some; the assay was immunoSEQ multiplex PCR. The sample lists around 280,000 clones, around 7.8% seen once, with roughly 1% in the top ten. CD45RO/CCR7/CD25/CD127/CD95/CD27 sorting isolated CD4+ naive, central memory, regulatory and stem cell-like memory cells. Per the germline V gene, CDR1 is SEHNR and CDR2 is FQNEAQ (reference sequence). V shed 1 base and J shed 4 bases, with 16 bases lying between them. CDR3 length: 16 amino acids. Study-wide results and caveats: In comparison with healthy donors, patients had naive, central memory and Treg TCRB repertoires that appeared more similar. There were fewer insertions and more deletions at the VDJ junctions of type 1 diabetes patients.

Concerning this clone: The antigen remains unidentified.

The rearrangement links TRBV7-9 to TRBJ1-2, with a tentative D call TRBD1 (6 bases). Source material: central memory CD4+ T cells from blood. This clonotype was sampled from a woman between 18 and 29 years old in good health. The CDR3 DNA reads as TGTGCCAGCAGCTTAGAGGGCCGAGGGGGAGCCTATGGCTACACCTTC. Its translation: CASSLEGRGGAYGYTF.